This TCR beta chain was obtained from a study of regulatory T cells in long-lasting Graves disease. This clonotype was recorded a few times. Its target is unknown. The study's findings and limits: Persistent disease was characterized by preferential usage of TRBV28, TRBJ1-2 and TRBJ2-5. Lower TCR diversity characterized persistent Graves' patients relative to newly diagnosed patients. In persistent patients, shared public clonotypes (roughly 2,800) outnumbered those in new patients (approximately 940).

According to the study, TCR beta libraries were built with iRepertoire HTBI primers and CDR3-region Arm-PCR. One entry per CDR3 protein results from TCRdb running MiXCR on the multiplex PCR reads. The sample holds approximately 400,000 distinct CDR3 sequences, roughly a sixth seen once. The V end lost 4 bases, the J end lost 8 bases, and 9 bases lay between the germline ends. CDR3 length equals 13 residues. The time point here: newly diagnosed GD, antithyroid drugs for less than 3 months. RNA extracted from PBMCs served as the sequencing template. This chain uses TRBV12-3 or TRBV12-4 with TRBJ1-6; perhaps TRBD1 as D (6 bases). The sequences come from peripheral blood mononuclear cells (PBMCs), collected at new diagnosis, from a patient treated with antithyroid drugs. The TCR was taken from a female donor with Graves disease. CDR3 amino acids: CASSWNRDSPLHF. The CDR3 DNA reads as TGTGCCAGCAGTTGGAACAGGGATTCACCCCTCCACTTT.